These 22 T cell receptor beta chains share one sample of origin, sequenced in a study of T cells in Graves' hyperthyroidism and ophthalmopathy. It was RNA transcripts that yielded the amplified TCR beta CDR3 regions. The HTBI primer set served for first-round RT-PCR of the TCR CDR3. TCRdb reanalysed the multiplex PCR reads using MiXCR and keeps one entry per CDR3 protein. There are approximately 210,000 distinct CDR3 sequences in the sample; 15% to 20% occur only once, and 50% lies in the top ten. Specimen: blood. The receptors were sampled from a man aged 45-65 years with Graves' hyperthyroidism.

This clonotype occurred many times. The rearrangement uses TRBV12-3 or TRBV12-4 and TRBJ2-1; 15 bases fit TRBD2. V was clipped by 0 bases and J by 6 bases; unmatched bases: 15. CDR3 length: 21 amino acids. The CDR3 DNA reads TGTGCCAGCAGTTTAGCGCTAATAGGACTAGCGGGAGGGCCTAGGGGCAATGAGCAGTTCTTC. As protein: CASSLALIGLAGGPRGNEQFF.

This chain connects TRBV12-5 to TRBJ1-5, with no clear D. Trimming removed 3 bases at V and 4 bases at J, with 7 bases between. CDR3 length equals 13 residues. Germline V gene data show CDR1 as LGHNT and CDR2 as FRNRAP. The CDR3 DNA is TGTGCTAGTGGTTTTGGAGAGAATCAGCCCCAGCATTTT. This translates into CASGFGENQPQHF.

The sample holds a few counts of this clonotype. The chain couples TRBV18 to TRBJ2-6; no firm D call. Looked up from germline, CDR1 is KGHSH and CDR2 is LQKENI. Trimming took 2 bases from V and 4 from J, leaving 9 bases between them. This CDR3 is 15 amino acids long. Here the CDR3 reads CASSPSLGGANVLTF. The CDR3 DNA reads as TGTGCCAGCTCACCATCGCTGGGAGGGGCCAACGTCCTGACTTTC. The full variable domain, its missing parts supplied by reference TRBV18 and TRBJ2-6, is NAGVMQNPRHLVRRRGQEARLRCSPMKGHSHVYWYRQLPEEGLKFMVYLQKENIIDESGMPKERFSAEFPKEGPSILRIQQVVRGDSAAYFCASSPSLGGANVLTFGAGSRLTVL.

A few counts support this clonotype. The CDR3 region has the DNA TGTGCCAGCAGCCAAGATAGAGGGCCGAGTGGAAACACCATATATTTT. It codes for CASSQDRGPSGNTIYF. The rearrangement uses TRBV3-1 and TRBJ1-3, with D hard to call. Trimming shortened V by 0 bases and J by 3 bases, and 12 bases separated the two germline ends. Germline values: CDR1 LGHDT, CDR2 YNNKEL (reference sequence). The CDR3 covers 16 residues.

The chain carries TRBV19 and TRBJ2-1, with D perhaps assigned TRBD1 or TRBD2 (5 bases each). This CDR3 has 15 amino acids. V was clipped by 4 bases and J by 0 bases, with 10 bases between them. CDR1 LNHDA and CDR2 SQIVND come from the germline V gene (reference sequence). CDR3 residues: CASSTDTSSYNEQFF. DNA of the CDR3: TGTGCCAGTAGTACGGACACTAGCTCCTACAATGAGCAGTTCTTC.

The chain has TRBV20-1 and TRBJ2-5, with a tentative D call TRBD2 (7 bases). The CDR3 contains 16 residues. Germline-derived CDR1 and CDR2 are DFQATT and SNEGSKA (reference sequence). Deletions cut 3 bases from V and 5 bases from J, with 22 bases between. The CDR3 region is CSASETKRGGWETQYF. CDR3 DNA sequence: TGCAGTGCTAGTGAAACCAAAAGGGGGGGTTGGGAGACCCAGTACTTC.

This clonotype was recorded many times. The chain employs TRBV27 and TRBJ2-7; 9 nucleotides match TRBD2. This CDR3 contains 18 residues. Trimming cost V 0 bases and J 2 bases; bases outside gene matches: 11. Looked up from germline, CDR1 is MNHEY and CDR2 is SMNVEV (reference sequence). In nucleotides, the CDR3 is TGTGCCAGCAGTTTATCCCTGGAGGGGCGGGAGGGCCCCTACGAGCAGTACTTC. This encodes CASSLSLEGREGPYEQYF.

This clonotype was counted ten times or more. The chain joins TRBV12-3 or TRBV12-4 to TRBJ2-5; D gene ambiguous. The CDR3 is 13 residues long. The V and J ends lost 5 bases and 6 bases respectively, with 13 bases between them. In DNA, the CDR3 is TGTGCCAGCAGTGCCTCCGGTTGGCAGACCCAGTACTTC. Protein product: CASSASGWQTQYF.

Ten or more counts support this clonotype. The chain links TRBV11-2 to TRBJ1-2; perhaps TRBD1 as D (6 bases). The CDR3 sequence is 15 residues long. The V end lost 5 bases, the J end lost 3 bases, and 16 bases lay between the germline ends. Germline values: CDR1 SGHAT, CDR2 FQNNGV. CDR3 in amino acids: CASSPRGGSDYGYTF. CDR3 bases: TGTGCCAGCAGCCCTAGGGGGGGCTCGGACTATGGCTACACCTTC.

This clonotype was counted many times. This chain joins TRBV5-1 and TRBJ2-7; TRBD1 is a possible D gene (7 bases). In germline, CDR1 is SGHRS, CDR2 YFSETQ. There are 16 residues in the CDR3. The ends were cut back, 4 bases at V and 7 bases at J, with 24 bases in the middle. The CDR3 sequence is CASSPNPRGRIGEQYF. DNA for the CDR3: TGCGCCAGCAGCCCTAATCCCAGGGGGAGGATCGGGGAGCAGTACTTC.

With regard to this clonotype: A read error may be the cause here, since a much bigger clone is one base away. The V gene is TRBV20-1, the J gene TRBJ1-3; the D is unclear. In germline, CDR1 is DFQATT, CDR2 SNEGSKA (reference sequence). The V and J ends lost 2 bases and 0 bases respectively, with 2 bases between them. The CDR3 contains 12 residues. The CDR3: CSARHSGNTIYF. CDR3 in DNA: TGCAGTGCTAGACACTCTGGAAACACCATATATTTT.

The V and J genes are TRBV5-5 and TRBJ1-1, with D possibly being TRBD1 (5 bases). The CDR3 extends over 12 amino acids. The V gene lost 3 bases and the J gene lost 4 bases, with 7 bases spanning the gap. Germline CDR1 reads SGHKS; CDR2 reads YYEKEE (reference sequence). In DNA, the CDR3 is TGTGCCAGCAGCTGGGGGTTCACTGAAGCTTTCTTT. Its protein is CASSWGFTEAFF.

This clonotype has ten or more counts. This sequence joins TRBV4-1 and TRBJ2-7; D gene unclear. V shed 0 bases and J shed 6 bases, with 3 bases lying between them. Germline V gives CDR1 MGHRA, CDR2 YSYEKL. This CDR3 region has 11 residues. CDR3 loop: CASSQDGEQYF. Here the CDR3 DNA reads TGCGCCAGCAGCCAAGACGGCGAGCAGTACTTC.

This clonotype was seen at least ten times. This sequence joins TRBV7-2 and TRBJ2-7, with 10 positions matching TRBD2. Germline V gene lookup returns CDR1 SGHTA and CDR2 FQGNSA. The J segment lost 6 bases and the V segment lost 9 bases, leaving 14 bases of the junction unmatched. CDR3 length equals 15 residues. In DNA, the CDR3 is TGTGCCAGTCGCACTAGCGGGATTAGTTACGGCGAGCAGTACTTC. Its protein product is CASRTSGISYGEQYF.

This rearrangement joins TRBV28 to TRBJ2-2, with D maybe TRBD1 (6 bases). The CDR3 contains 14 residues. The V end was cut by 6 bases, the J end by 5 bases, with 13 bases between. The germline V gene encodes CDR1 MDHEN and CDR2 SYDVKM. The DNA for the CDR3 is TGTGCCAGCAGGCCCACAGGGCGAACCGGGGAGCTGTTTTTT. It encodes CASRPTGRTGELFF.

In this sample, this clonotype turned up once. The CDR3 protein is CATQQGHSGNTIYF. CDR3 DNA: TGTGCCACCCAACAGGGCCACTCTGGAAACACCATATATTTT. The chain combines TRBV6-1 with TRBJ1-3, with a weak D call TRBD1 (6 bases). CDR3 length: 14 amino acids. CDR1 and CDR2 from the germline V gene are MNHNS and SASEGT. V gave up 10 bases and J gave up 0 bases, with 13 bases separating them.

This clonotype was recorded many times. The V call is TRBV9, the J call TRBJ2-1; 10 bases agree with TRBD2. V dropped 0 bases and J dropped 9; count of bases not matched to a gene: 18. The CDR3 length is 19 residues. Germline values: CDR1 SGDLS, CDR2 YYNGEE. CDR3 in DNA: TGTGCCAGCAGCGTAGGAGTCGGGGGCGGGCTAGCGGGAGCGGGTGAGCAGTTCTTC. Protein: CASSVGVGGGLAGAGEQFF.

This clonotype has ten or more counts. This sequence joins TRBV5-1 and TRBJ2-1; TRBD2 matches at 12 bases. The length of the CDR3 is 16 residues. V trimming: 4 bases; J trimming: 0 bases; junction bases outside the gene matches: 2. The germline V gene has CDR1 SGHRS and CDR2 YFSETQ. The CDR3 DNA sequence: TGCGCCAGCAGCCTGACTAGCGGGAGCTCCTACAATGAGCAGTTCTTC. Its protein product is CASSLTSGSSYNEQFF.

As regards this clonotype: With a much larger clone just one base away, this may be a read error. This chain links TRBV5-5 with TRBJ2-1; TRBD2 matches at 7 bases. The V and J ends lost 4 bases and 4 bases, in that order; junction bases with no gene match: 8. This CDR3 region has 15 residues. The germline gives CDR1 SGHKS, CDR2 YYEKEE (reference sequence). The chain's CDR3 is CASSLSGKSYNEQFF. The DNA for the CDR3 is TGTGCCAGCAGCCTAAGCGGGAAGAGTTACAATGAGCAGTTCTTC.

This chain uses TRBV24-1 with TRBJ2-1; D may be TRBD1 or TRBD2 (5 bases each). Germline V gene sequence: CDR1 KGHDR, CDR2 SFDVKD. Between the trimmed V and J ends, which lost 7 bases and 6 bases, there was a span of 15 bases. This CDR3 is 14 amino acids long. CDR3 sequence (DNA): TGTGCCACCAGCGAAAACTGGGACGTCAATGAGCAGTTCTTC. This gives the protein CATSENWDVNEQFF.

The V gene is TRBV28, the J gene TRBJ2-7; D may be TRBD1 (5 bases). Germline V gene lookup returns CDR1 MDHEN and CDR2 SYDVKM. The CDR3 length is 11 residues. Trimming removed 8 bases at V and 4 bases at J, with 9 bases between. Here the CDR3 reads CASGHFYEQYF. The CDR3 DNA sequence: TGTGCCAGCGGACACTTTTACGAGCAGTACTTC.

This clonotype was seen a few times. The rearrangement joins TRBV6-1 to TRBJ1-1; D gene unclear. V lost 6 bases and J lost 5, with 7 bases in between. This CDR3 spans 11 amino acids. In germline, CDR1 is MNHNS, CDR2 SASEGT. The CDR3 DNA follows: TGTGCCAGCAGGCGGTGGACTGAAGCTTTCTTT. This gives the protein CASRRWTEAFF.